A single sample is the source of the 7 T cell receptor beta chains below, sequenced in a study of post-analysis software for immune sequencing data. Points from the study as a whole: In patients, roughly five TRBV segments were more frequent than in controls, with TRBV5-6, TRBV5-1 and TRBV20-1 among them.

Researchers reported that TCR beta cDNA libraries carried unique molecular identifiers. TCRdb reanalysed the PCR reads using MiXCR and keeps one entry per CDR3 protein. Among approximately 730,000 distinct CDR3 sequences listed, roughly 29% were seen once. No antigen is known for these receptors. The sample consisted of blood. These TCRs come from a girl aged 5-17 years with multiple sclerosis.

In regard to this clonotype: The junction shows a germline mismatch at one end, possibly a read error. The CDR3 sequence: CNARADTQYF. The CDR3 DNA is TGCAATGCTAGGGCAGATACGCAGTATTTT. This sequence joins TRBV20-1 and TRBJ2-3; D remains unclear. This CDR3 has 10 amino acids. In germline, CDR1 is DFQATT, CDR2 SNEGSKA (reference sequence).

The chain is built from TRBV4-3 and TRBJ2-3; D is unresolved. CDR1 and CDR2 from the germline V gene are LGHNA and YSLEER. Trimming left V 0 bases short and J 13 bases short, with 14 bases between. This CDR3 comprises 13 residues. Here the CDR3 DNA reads TGCGCCAGCAGCCAAGATCGGAACCGTGCGAAGTATTTT. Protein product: CASSQDRNRAKYF.

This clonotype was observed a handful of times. The CDR3 DNA reads as TGCAGTGCCACGTGGAATGAGCAGTTCTTC. This gives the protein CSATWNEQFF. V usage is TRBV20-1 and J usage is TRBJ2-1; D gene ambiguous. Germline assignment: CDR1 DFQATT and CDR2 SNEGSKA (reference sequence). V lost 6 bases to trimming and J lost 7 bases, with 7 bases between them. This CDR3 has 10 residues.

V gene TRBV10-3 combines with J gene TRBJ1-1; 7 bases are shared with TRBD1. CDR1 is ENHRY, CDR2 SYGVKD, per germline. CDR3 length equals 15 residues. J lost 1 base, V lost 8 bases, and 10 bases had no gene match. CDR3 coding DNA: TGTGCCATCTCATGGGCGACAGGGTCGAACACTGAAGCTTTCTTT. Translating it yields CAISWATGSNTEAFF.

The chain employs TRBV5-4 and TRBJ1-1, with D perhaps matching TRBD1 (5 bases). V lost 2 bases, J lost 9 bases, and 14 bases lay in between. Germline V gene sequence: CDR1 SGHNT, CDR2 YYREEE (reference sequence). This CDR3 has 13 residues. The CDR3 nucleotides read TGTGCCAGCAGCTTAACCGTGGGGGGAAAAGCTTTCTTT. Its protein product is CASSLTVGGKAFF.

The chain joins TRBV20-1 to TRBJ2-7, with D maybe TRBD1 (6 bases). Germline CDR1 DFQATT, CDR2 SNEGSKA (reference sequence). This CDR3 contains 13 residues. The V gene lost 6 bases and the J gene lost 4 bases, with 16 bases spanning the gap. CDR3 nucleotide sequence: TGCAGTGCGCAGCCGGGACATTATTACGAGCAGTACTTC. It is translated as CSAQPGHYYEQYF.

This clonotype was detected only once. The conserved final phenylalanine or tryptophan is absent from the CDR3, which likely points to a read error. CDR3 in DNA: TGTGCCAGCAGTTTCTGGGCTAGCGGAAAAGAGACCCAGTACTAC. This codes for CASSFWASGKETQYY. This chain joins TRBV27 and TRBJ2-5, with TRBD2 identical over 7 bases. Germline V gene sequence: CDR1 MNHEY, CDR2 SMNVEV (reference sequence). J gave up 3 bases and V 3 bases, and 7 bases lay outside the gene matches. The CDR3 contains 15 residues.